This T cell receptor beta chain derives from a study of beta chain features in type 1 diabetes. Study-level information: All samples combined gave around 98,000,000 sorted cells for examination. Overall study findings and caveats: Any HLA-type effect on TCRB rearrangement remained unresolved here. All four CD4+ subsets from Type 1 diabetes patients carried moderately but significantly shorter TCRB CDR3s.

Points on this clone: Its antigen is undetermined.

Germline CDR1 is LGHNA and CDR2 is YSLEER. The germline V and J ends were trimmed by 0 bases and 2 bases, with 11 bases remaining between them. This CDR3 comprises 15 residues. Around 0.12 L of blood, on average, came from one heparinised draw per donor. Sorted populations all exceeded 95% purity. Expressed TCRB transcripts were sequenced, since all the RNA that had been isolated was reverse transcribed. The protocol was immunoSEQ multiplex PCR, while the TCRdb copy is restricted to in-frame clones and leaves out a portion. The profile covers over 600,000 clones, with around an eighth appearing a single time and more than 0.095% taken by the ten largest.

The J gene is TRBJ2-7, the V gene TRBV4-3; possibly TRBD2 for D (7 bases). The sequence came from a man under 40 with type 1 diabetes. The sequencing sample was made of naive CD4+ T cells from blood. The CDR3 spells CASSQDGGGAYEQYF. CDR3 sequence (DNA): TGCGCCAGCAGCCAAGACGGAGGGGGGGCCTACGAGCAGTACTTC.